This T cell receptor (beta chain) was sequenced during a study of blood T cells in healthy people across ages. It was with a sample-barcoded 5' primer and a J-beta primer mix that a second PCR of roughly 7 to 12 cycles was run. MiXCR was run by TCRdb on the 5' RACE reads, yielding one entry per CDR3 protein. Among approximately 490,000 distinct CDR3 sequences listed, 24% were seen once. Notes on this clonotype: Its antigen remains unknown.

Study-level results: The unsorted PBMCs prevented any conclusive comparison of naive versus antigen-experienced cells.

The CDR3 spans 16 residues. Between the trimmed V and J ends, which lost 6 bases and 0 bases, there was a span of 14 bases. Germline loops: CDR1 MDHEN, CDR2 SYDVKM. The sample was also reused in another study, on T cells of mothers and their children. That source adds: The study obtained over 8.5 million TCR beta CDR3 reads per mother and a few million per child.

Sequenced input: blood. V gene TRBV28 combines with J gene TRBJ2-2; no clear D gene. The clonotype was recovered from a boy aged 5-17 years in good health. CDR3 loop: CASSNTKTANTGELFF. The CDR3 DNA sequence: TGTGCCAGCAGCAACACTAAAACCGCGAACACCGGGGAGCTGTTTTTT.